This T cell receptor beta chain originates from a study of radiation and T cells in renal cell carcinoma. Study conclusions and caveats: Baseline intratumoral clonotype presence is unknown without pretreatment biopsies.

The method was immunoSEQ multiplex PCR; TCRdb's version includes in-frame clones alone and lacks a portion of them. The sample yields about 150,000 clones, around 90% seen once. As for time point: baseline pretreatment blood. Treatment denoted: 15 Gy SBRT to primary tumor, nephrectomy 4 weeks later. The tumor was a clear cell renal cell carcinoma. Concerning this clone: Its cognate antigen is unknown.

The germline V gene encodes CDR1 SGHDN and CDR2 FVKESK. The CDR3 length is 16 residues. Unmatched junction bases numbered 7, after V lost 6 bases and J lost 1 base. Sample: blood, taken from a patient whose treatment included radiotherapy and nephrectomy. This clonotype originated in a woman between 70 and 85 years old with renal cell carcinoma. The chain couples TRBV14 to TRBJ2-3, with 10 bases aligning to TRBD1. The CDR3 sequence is CASSPGTGARTDTQYF. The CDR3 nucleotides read TGTGCCAGCAGTCCAGGGACAGGGGCTCGCACAGATACGCAGTATTTT.